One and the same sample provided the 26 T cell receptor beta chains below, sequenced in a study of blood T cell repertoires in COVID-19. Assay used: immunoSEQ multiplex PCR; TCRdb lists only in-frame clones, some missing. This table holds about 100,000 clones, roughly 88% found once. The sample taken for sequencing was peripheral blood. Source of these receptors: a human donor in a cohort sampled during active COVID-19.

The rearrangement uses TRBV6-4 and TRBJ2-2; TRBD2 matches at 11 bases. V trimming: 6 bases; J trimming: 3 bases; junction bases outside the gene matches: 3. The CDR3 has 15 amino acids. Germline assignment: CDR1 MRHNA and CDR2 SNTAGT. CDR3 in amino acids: CASSPLAGDTGELFF. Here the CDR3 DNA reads TGTGCCAGCAGCCCACTAGCGGGAGACACCGGGGAGCTGTTTTTT.

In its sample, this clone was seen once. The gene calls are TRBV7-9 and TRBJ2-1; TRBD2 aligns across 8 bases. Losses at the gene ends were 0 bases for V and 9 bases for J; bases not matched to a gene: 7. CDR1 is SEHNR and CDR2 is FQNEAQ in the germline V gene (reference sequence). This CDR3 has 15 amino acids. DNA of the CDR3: TGTGCCAGCAGCTTAGCTTCTAATAGCGGGGCTGAGCAGTTCTTC. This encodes CASSLASNSGAEQFF.

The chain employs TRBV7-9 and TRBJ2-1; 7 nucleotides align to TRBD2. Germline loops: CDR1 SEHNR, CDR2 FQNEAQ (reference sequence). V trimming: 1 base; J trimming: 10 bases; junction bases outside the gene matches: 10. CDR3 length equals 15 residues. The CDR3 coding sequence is TGTGCCAGCAGCTTAGTAGGGACCAGGGAGGGCGAGCAGTTCTTC. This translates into CASSLVGTREGEQFF. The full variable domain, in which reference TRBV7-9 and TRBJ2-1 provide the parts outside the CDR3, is DTGVSQNPRHKITKRGQNVTFRCDPISEHNRLYWYRQTLGQGPEFLTYFQNEAQLEKSRLLSDRFSAERPKGSFSTLEIQRTEQGDSAMYLCASSLVGTREGEQFFGPGTRLTVL.

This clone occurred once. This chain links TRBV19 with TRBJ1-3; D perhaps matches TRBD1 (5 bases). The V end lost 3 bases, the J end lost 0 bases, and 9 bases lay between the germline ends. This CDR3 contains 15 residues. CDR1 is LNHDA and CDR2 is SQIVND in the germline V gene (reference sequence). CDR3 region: CASSMTAASGNTIYF. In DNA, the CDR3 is TGTGCCAGTAGTATGACAGCCGCCTCTGGAAACACCATATATTTT.

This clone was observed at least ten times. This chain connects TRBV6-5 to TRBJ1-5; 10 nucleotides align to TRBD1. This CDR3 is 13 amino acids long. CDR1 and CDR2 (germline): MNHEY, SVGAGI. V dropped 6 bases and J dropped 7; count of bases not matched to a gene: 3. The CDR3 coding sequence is TGTGCCAGCAGGGGACAGGGGCAGCAGCCCCAGCATTTT. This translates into CASRGQGQQPQHF.

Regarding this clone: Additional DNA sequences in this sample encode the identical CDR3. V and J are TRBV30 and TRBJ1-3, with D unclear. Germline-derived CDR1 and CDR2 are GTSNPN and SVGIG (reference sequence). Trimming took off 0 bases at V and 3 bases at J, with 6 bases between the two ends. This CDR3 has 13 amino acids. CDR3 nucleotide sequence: TGTGCCTGGAGTGTTTATAGTGGAAACACCATATATTTT. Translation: CAWSVYSGNTIYF.

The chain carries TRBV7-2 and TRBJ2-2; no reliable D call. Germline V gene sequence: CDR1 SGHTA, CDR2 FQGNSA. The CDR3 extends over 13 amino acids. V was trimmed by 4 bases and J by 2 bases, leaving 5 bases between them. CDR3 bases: TGTGCCAGCAGCTCAACTAACACCGGGGAGCTGTTTTTT. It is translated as CASSSTNTGELFF.

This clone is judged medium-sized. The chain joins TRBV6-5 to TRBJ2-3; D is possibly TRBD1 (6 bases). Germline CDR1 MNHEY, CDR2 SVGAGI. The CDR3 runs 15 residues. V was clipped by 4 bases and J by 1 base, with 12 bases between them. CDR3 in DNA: TGTGCCAGCAGTTCTACAGGGTCGGGCACAGATACGCAGTATTTT. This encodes CASSSTGSGTDTQYF.

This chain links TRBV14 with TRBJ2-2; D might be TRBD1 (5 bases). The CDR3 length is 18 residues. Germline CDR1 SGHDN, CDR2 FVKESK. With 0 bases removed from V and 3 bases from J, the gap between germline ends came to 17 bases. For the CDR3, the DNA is TGTGCCAGCAGCCAAGATAGGGCAGGGTTCCAATACACCGGGGAGCTGTTTTTT. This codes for CASSQDRAGFQYTGELFF.

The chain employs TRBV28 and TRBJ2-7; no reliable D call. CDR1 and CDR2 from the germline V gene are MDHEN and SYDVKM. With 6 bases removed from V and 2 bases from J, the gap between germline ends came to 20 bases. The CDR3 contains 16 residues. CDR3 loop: CASSLLSSKTAYEQYF. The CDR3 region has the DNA TGTGCCAGCAGCCTATTGAGCTCGAAAACCGCCTACGAGCAGTACTTC.

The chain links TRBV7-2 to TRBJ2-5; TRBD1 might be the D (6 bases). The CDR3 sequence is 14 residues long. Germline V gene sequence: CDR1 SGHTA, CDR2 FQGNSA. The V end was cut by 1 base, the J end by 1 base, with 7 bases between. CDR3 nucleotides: TGTGCCAGCAGCTTAGTAGGGGGCCAAGAGACCCAGTACTTC. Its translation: CASSLVGGQETQYF.

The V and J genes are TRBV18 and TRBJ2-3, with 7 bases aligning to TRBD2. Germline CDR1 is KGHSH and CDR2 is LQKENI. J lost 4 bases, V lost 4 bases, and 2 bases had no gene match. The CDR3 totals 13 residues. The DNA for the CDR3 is TGTGCCAGCTCACGGGAGGGCGCAGATACGCAGTATTTT. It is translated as CASSREGADTQYF. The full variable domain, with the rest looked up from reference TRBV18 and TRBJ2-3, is NAGVMQNPRHLVRRRGQEARLRCSPMKGHSHVYWYRQLPEEGLKFMVYLQKENIIDESGMPKERFSAEFPKEGPSILRIQQVVRGDSAAYFCASSREGADTQYFGPGTRLTVL.

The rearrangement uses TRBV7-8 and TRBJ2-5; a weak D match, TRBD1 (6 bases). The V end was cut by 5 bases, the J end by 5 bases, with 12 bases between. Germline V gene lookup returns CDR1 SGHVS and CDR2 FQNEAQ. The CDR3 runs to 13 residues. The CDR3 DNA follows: TGTGCCAGCAGCCAACAGGGCGGGGAGACCCAGTACTTC. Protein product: CASSQQGGETQYF.

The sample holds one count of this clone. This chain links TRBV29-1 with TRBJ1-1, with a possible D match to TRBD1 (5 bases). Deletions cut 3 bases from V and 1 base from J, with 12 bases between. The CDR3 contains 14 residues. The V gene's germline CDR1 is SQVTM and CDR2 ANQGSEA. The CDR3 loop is CSVEMGTGNTEAFF. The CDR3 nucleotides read TGCAGCGTTGAGATGGGTACAGGGAACACTGAAGCTTTCTTT.

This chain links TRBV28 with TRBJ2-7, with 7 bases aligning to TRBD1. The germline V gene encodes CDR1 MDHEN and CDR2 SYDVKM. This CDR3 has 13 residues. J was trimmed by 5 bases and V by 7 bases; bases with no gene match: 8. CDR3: CASKTGKSNEQYF. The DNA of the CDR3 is TGTGCCAGCAAGACAGGGAAGTCTAACGAGCAGTACTTC. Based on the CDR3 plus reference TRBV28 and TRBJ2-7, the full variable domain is DVKVTQSSRYLVKRTGEKVFLECVQDMDHENMFWYRQDPGLGLRLIYFSYDVKMKEKGDIPEGYSVSREKKERFSLILESASTNQTSMYLCASKTGKSNEQYFGPGTRLTVT.

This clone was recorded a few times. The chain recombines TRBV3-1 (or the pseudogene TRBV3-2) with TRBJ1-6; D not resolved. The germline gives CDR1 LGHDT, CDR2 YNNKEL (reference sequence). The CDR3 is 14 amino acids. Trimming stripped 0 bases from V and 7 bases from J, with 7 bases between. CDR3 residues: CASSQDLANSPLHF. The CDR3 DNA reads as TGTGCCAGCAGCCAAGATCTGGCCAATTCACCCCTCCACTTT.

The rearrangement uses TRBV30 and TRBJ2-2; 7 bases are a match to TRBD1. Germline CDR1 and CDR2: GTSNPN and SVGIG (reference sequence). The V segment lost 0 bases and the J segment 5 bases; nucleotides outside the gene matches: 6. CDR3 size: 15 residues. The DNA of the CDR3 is TGTGCCTGGAGTGTAGTCGACAGGGTGACCGGGGAGCTGTTTTTT. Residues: CAWSVVDRVTGELFF.

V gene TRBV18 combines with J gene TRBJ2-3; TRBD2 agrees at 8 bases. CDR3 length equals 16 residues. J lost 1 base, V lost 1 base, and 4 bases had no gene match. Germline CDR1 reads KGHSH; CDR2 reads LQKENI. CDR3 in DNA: TGTGCCAGCTCACCACGACCGGGACTAGGCACAGATACGCAGTATTTT. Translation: CASSPRPGLGTDTQYF.

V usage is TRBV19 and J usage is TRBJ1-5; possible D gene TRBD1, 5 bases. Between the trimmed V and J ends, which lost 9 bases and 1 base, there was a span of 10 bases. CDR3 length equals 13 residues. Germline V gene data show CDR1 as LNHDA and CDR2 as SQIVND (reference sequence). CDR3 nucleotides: TGTGCCAGCAGGGAGGTGAGCAATCAGCCCCAGCATTTT. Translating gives CASREVSNQPQHF.

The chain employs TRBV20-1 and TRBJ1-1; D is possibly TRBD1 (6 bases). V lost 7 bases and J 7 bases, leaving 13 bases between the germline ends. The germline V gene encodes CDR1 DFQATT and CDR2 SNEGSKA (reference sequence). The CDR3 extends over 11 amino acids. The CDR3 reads CSGSGQLEAFF. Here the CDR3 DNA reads TGCAGTGGATCCGGACAGCTTGAAGCTTTCTTT.

The CDR3 sequence is CASSGTGGDNEQFF. For the CDR3, the DNA is TGTGCCAGCAGCGGGACAGGGGGGGACAATGAGCAGTTCTTC. V gene TRBV5-5 combines with J gene TRBJ2-1, with 11 bases lining up with TRBD1. With V trimmed by 4 bases and J by 5 bases, 2 bases remained unmatched. CDR1 SGHKS and CDR2 YYEKEE come from the germline V gene (reference sequence). The CDR3 sequence is 14 residues long.

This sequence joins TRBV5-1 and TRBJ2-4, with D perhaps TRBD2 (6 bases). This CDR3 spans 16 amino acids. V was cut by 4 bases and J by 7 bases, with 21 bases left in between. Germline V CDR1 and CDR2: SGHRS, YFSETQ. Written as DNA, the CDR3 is TGCGCCAGCAGCACCTCGGGGGAGGACGTGATGAACATTCAGTACTTC. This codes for CASSTSGEDVMNIQYF.

The CDR3 spells CASSLAGGANEQYF. In nucleotides, the CDR3 is TGTGCCAGCAGCTTGGCCGGAGGTGCCAACGAGCAGTACTTC. This sequence joins TRBV5-5 and TRBJ2-7, with D possibly TRBD2 on 5 matching bases. The CDR3 covers 14 residues. CDR1 SGHKS and CDR2 YYEKEE come from the germline V gene (reference sequence). V lost 0 bases to trimming and J lost 5 bases, with 12 bases between them.

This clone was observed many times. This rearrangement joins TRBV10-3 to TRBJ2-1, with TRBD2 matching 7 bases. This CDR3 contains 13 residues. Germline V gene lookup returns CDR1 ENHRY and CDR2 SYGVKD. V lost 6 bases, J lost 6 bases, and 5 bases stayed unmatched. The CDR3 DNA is TGTGCCATCAGGCTAGCGGAGATCAATGAGCAGTTCTTC. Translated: CAIRLAEINEQFF.

DNA of the CDR3: TGCGCCAGCAGCCCCGTCCGAGTCGGGGGTCCCACAGATACGCAGTATTTT. Its translation is CASSPVRVGGPTDTQYF. This rearrangement joins TRBV4-1 to TRBJ2-3; the D gene is possibly TRBD2 (6 bases). There are 17 residues in the CDR3. Germline V gene sequence: CDR1 MGHRA, CDR2 YSYEKL. Deletions cut 4 bases from V and 2 bases from J, with 19 bases between.

For the CDR3, the DNA is TGTGCCAGCAGCTCAATAGCGCGGGAGGTCGGGGAGCTGTTTTTT. Translating it yields CASSSIAREVGELFF. The rearrangement joins TRBV11-2 to TRBJ2-2, with 8 positions matching TRBD2. The CDR3 consists of 15 residues. CDR1 SGHAT and CDR2 FQNNGV come from the germline V gene. J gave up 7 bases and V 4 bases, and 8 bases lay outside the gene matches.